One and the same sample provided the 5 T cell receptor beta chains below, sequenced in a study of T-cell memory formation after mild COVID-19. MiXCR, run by TCRdb on the 5' RACE reads, gives a single entry per CDR3 protein. The sample lists some 330,000 distinct CDR3 sequences; over 20% were seen once. Source material: PBMCs or a T cell subset sorted from them (not recorded which). These receptors all come from an adult woman who had mild COVID-19 (a few samples of this study predate the infection). Cell type and time point are not known.

This clonotype appeared many times. J is TRBJ2-5 and V is TRBV3-1; TRBD1 matches 8 bases. The CDR3 loop spans 13 amino acids. The germline V gene has CDR1 LGHDT and CDR2 YNNKEL (reference sequence). The junction had 1 base not matched to a gene; V was cut back by 4 bases and J by 3 bases. As DNA, the CDR3 is TGTGCCAGCAGCCTACAGGGGGAAGAGACCCAGTACTTC. It is translated as CASSLQGEETQYF.

This rearrangement joins TRBV20-1 to TRBJ2-5; tentative D call: TRBD2 (7 bases). The CDR3 loop spans 13 amino acids. The V gene lost 5 bases and the J gene lost 7 bases, with 17 bases spanning the gap. Germline-derived CDR1 and CDR2 are DFQATT and SNEGSKA (reference sequence). The CDR3 bases are TGCAGTGCTGGGGGGGCGGTTTCCGGGACCCAGTACTTC. Residues: CSAGGAVSGTQYF.

The V gene is TRBV7-8, the J gene TRBJ1-2, with D possibly being TRBD1 (6 bases). This CDR3 spans 13 amino acids. Germline-derived CDR1 and CDR2 are SGHVS and FQNEAQ. V was trimmed by 7 bases and J by 6 bases, leaving 15 bases between them. The CDR3 reads CASTEQGFNGYTF. The DNA of the CDR3 is TGTGCCAGCACTGAACAGGGATTCAATGGCTACACCTTC.

This clonotype was counted a few times. V usage is TRBV4-1 and J usage is TRBJ1-3; maybe TRBD1 (6 bases). The CDR3 is 17 residues long. In germline, CDR1 is MGHRA, CDR2 YSYEKL. Trimming took off 0 bases at V and 0 bases at J, with 12 bases between the two ends. CDR3 residues: CASSQDWGPRSGNTIYF. The CDR3 DNA sequence: TGCGCCAGCAGCCAAGATTGGGGGCCGCGCTCTGGAAACACCATATATTTT.

This clonotype was observed a few times. The chain uses TRBV12-3 or TRBV12-4 and TRBJ1-5, with TRBD1 as a possible D gene (5 bases). Trimming removed 5 bases from V and 1 base from J, with 9 bases in between. This CDR3 has 14 amino acids. The DNA of the CDR3 is TGTGCCAGCAGTCCGACAGTAAGCAATCAGCCCCAGCATTTT. Translation gives CASSPTVSNQPQHF.